This TCR beta chain was recorded in a study of blood T cell repertoires in COVID-19. Study-wide context: Some COVID-19 samples were acute and others convalescent; all came from the United States, Italy and Spain. T cells, B-cell-depleted T cells, or PBMCs provided the cDNA or gDNA that served as material.

The V end lost 5 bases, the J end lost 4 bases, and 8 bases lay between the germline ends. CDR3 length: 12 residues. CDR1 and CDR2 (germline): PRHDT, FYEKMQ (reference sequence). Under the authors' procedure: Amplification with reference gene primers provided the estimates of nucleated cell counts. TCRdb keeps only in-frame clones here, not all; method: immunoSEQ multiplex PCR. V and J calls and clone size come straight from that table; D and trimming were deduced from the DNA. Altogether 60,000 to 80,000 clones are present, about 82% being singletons, with the ten largest covering roughly 23%. The gene calls are TRBV13 and TRBJ1-2; D gene ambiguous. What was sequenced was peripheral blood. The sequence derives from a man aged 45-65 years with acute or convalescent COVID-19. The DNA for the CDR3 is TGTGCCAGCAGCCGGGAAGCCTATGGCTACACCTTC. Translation: CASSREAYGYTF.